The 27 T cell receptor beta chains below all came from one sample that was sequenced in a study of T cells in localized non-small cell lung cancer. The data were produced by immunoSEQ multiplex PCR, yet TCRdb's version contains in-frame clones alone and is incomplete. The data show 70,000 to 95,000 clones, with under 95% seen just once and over 3.5% held by the top ten. The sequencing here drew on PBMCs, taken before any cancer treatment. All receptors derive from a woman aged 40 to 75 with stage II squamous cell lung carcinoma.

The chain employs TRBV19 and TRBJ2-2; D gene ambiguous. Germline V gene lookup returns CDR1 LNHDA and CDR2 SQIVND (reference sequence). The CDR3 sequence is 14 residues long. V lost 7 bases and J lost 0, with 9 bases in between. Here the CDR3 reads CASKGRSNTGELFF. CDR3 DNA sequence: TGTGCCAGTAAGGGTAGATCGAACACCGGGGAGCTGTTTTTT.

This chain uses TRBV7-2 with TRBJ1-3; 7 bases match TRBD1. This CDR3 has 16 residues. Germline CDR1 reads SGHTA; CDR2 reads FQGNSA. J was trimmed by 0 bases and V by 5 bases; bases with no gene match: 7. The DNA for the CDR3 is TGTGCCAGCAGCCCACCTGGGACAGTCTCTGGAAACACCATATATTTT. Translation: CASSPPGTVSGNTIYF.

The chain links TRBV4-1 to TRBJ2-3, with a possible D match to TRBD1 (6 bases). This CDR3 has 15 amino acids. CDR1 MGHRA and CDR2 YSYEKL come from the germline V gene. Trimming shortened V by 4 bases and J by 5 bases, and 16 bases separated the two germline ends. CDR3 sequence reads: CASSREKGEGDTQYF. CDR3 bases: TGCGCCAGCAGCCGGGAAAAGGGGGAAGGAGATACGCAGTATTTT.

This chain uses TRBV4-1 with TRBJ2-5; D unclear. The V gene lost 3 bases and the J gene lost 5 bases, with 10 bases spanning the gap. The CDR3 length is 13 residues. CDR1 is MGHRA and CDR2 is YSYEKL in the germline V gene. The CDR3 DNA is TGCGCCAGCAGCCATCCTTACGGGGAGACCCAGTACTTC. Its protein is CASSHPYGETQYF.

The chain couples TRBV19 to TRBJ2-5; 8 bases agree with TRBD1. The CDR3 sequence is 16 residues long. Germline CDR1 reads LNHDA; CDR2 reads SQIVND (reference sequence). CDR3 in amino acids: CVVGQEPPRGQETQYF. For the CDR3, the DNA is TGTGTCGTGGGACAGGAACCCCCCAGGGGCCAAGAGACCCAGTACTTC.

This clone has only a few counts. The genes are TRBV19 and TRBJ1-2; D not certain. The germline CDR1 and CDR2 sequences are LNHDA and SQIVND (reference sequence). V lost 6 bases and J 4 bases, leaving 12 bases between the germline ends. The CDR3 sequence is 13 residues long. CDR3 sequence (DNA): TGTGCCAGTAGCCGGTGGTTTCGCTATGGCTACACCTTC. This sequence encodes CASSRWFRYGYTF.

The J gene is TRBJ1-1, the V gene TRBV25-1; D not certain. This CDR3 spans 13 amino acids. The germline CDR1 and CDR2 sequences are MGHDK and SYGVNS. Trimming took 7 bases from V and 4 from J, leaving 13 bases between them. The CDR3 is CASTYDATTEAFF. The CDR3 DNA is TGTGCCAGCACTTACGACGCTACCACTGAAGCTTTCTTT. The variable domain in full, with the rest retrieved from reference TRBV25-1 and TRBJ1-1, is EADIYQTPRYLVIGTGKKITLECSQTMGHDKMYWYQQDPGMELHLIHYSYGVNSTEKGDLSSESTVSRIRTEHFPLTLESARPSHTSQYLCASTYDATTEAFFGQGTRLTVV.

This rearrangement joins TRBV30 to TRBJ2-2; D gene unclear. Between the trimmed V and J ends, which lost 3 bases and 4 bases, there was a span of 6 bases. Germline V lookup: CDR1 GTSNPN, CDR2 SVGIG (reference sequence). The CDR3 has 12 amino acids. CDR3 DNA: TGTGCCTGGAGGGTGAGCACCGGGGAGCTGTTTTTT. It yields the protein CAWRVSTGELFF.

J is TRBJ2-1 and V is TRBV5-1; D could derive from TRBD1 or TRBD2 (5 bases each). The germline V and J ends were trimmed by 0 bases and 6 bases, with 13 bases remaining between them. Germline CDR1 reads SGHRS; CDR2 reads YFSETQ. This CDR3 is built from 15 residues. For the CDR3, the DNA is TGCGCCAGCAGCTTGGTAGGGGCTAGCAGCAATGAGCAGTTCTTC. Its translation: CASSLVGASSNEQFF.

Only a few counts were recorded for this clone. CDR3 bases: TGTGCCAGCAGGCTTCCCAGGGGGGATTCACCCCTCCACTTT. It codes for CASRLPRGDSPLHF. This chain uses TRBV27 with TRBJ1-6; TRBD1 matches at 7 bases. The J segment lost 8 bases and the V segment lost 6 bases, leaving 7 bases of the junction unmatched. CDR3 length equals 14 residues. Germline loops: CDR1 MNHEY, CDR2 SMNVEV (reference sequence).

This clone was seen just once. This chain connects TRBV27 to TRBJ2-7; D is possibly TRBD2 (7 bases). V was pared by 1 base and J by 2 bases, with 12 bases between. Germline V gene lookup returns CDR1 MNHEY and CDR2 SMNVEV (reference sequence). This CDR3 contains 15 residues. CDR3 in DNA: TGTGCCAGCAGTTTATTAGGCGGGGGCCCCTACGAGCAGTACTTC. It specifies CASSLLGGGPYEQYF.

As concerns this clone: The junction departs from the called germline gene at one end, perhaps through a read error. V is TRBV7-7 and J is TRBJ2-5, with D possibly being TRBD1 or TRBD2 (6 bases each). Looked up from germline, CDR1 is SSHAT and CDR2 is FNYEAQ (reference sequence). The CDR3 is 15 amino acids. The CDR3 is CASSPEGIGGETQYF. CDR3 coding DNA: TGTGCTAGCAGCCCCGAGGGGATCGGGGGCGAGACCCAGTACTTC.

The J gene is TRBJ2-2, the V gene TRBV10-1; possible D gene TRBD1, 5 bases. Trimming stripped 3 bases from V and 4 bases from J, with 9 bases between. Germline CDR1 and CDR2: WNHNN and SYGVQD (reference sequence). The CDR3 contains 14 residues. The CDR3 sequence: CASSEPGLTGELFF. CDR3 in DNA: TGCGCCAGCAGTGAACCAGGGCTCACCGGGGAGCTGTTTTTT.

The chain couples TRBV11-2 to TRBJ2-7; no reliable D call. Germline CDR1 and CDR2: SGHAT and FQNNGV. Trimming cost V 2 bases and J 3 bases, with 8 bases left between them. This CDR3 contains 13 residues. DNA of the CDR3: TGTGCCAGCAGCTTAAGACCTTACTACGAGCAGTACTTC. This encodes CASSLRPYYEQYF.

The CDR3 region is CASIRGGSSSYNEQFF. CDR3 bases: TGTGCCAGCATCAGAGGCGGGTCGAGCTCCTACAATGAGCAGTTCTTC. This sequence joins TRBV2 and TRBJ2-1, with D tentatively TRBD2 (5 bases). Trimming took off 7 bases at V and 0 bases at J, with 16 bases between the two ends. The CDR3 runs 16 residues. Per germline, CDR1 SNHLY and CDR2 FYNNEI.

This clone showed up just once. The genes are TRBV28 and TRBJ2-6, with D tentatively TRBD1 or TRBD2 (7 bases each). The CDR3 consists of 15 residues. The V end lost 8 bases, the J end lost 4 bases, and 15 bases lay between the germline ends. Germline values: CDR1 MDHEN, CDR2 SYDVKM. CDR3 in DNA: TGTGCCAGCCAGGGGGGGGGCTTAGGGGCCAACGTCCTGACTTTC. Its protein is CASQGGGLGANVLTF.

The chain recombines TRBV11-1 with TRBJ2-3; 7 bases fit TRBD2. The CDR3 length is 14 residues. V shed 0 bases and J 3 bases; nucleotides not matched to a gene: 0. Looked up from germline, CDR1 is SGHAT and CDR2 is FQDESV (reference sequence). Here the CDR3 DNA reads TGTGCCAGCAGCTTAGCGGGGGGGACAGATACGCAGTATTTT. Translation gives CASSLAGGTDTQYF. Complete variable domain (other parts from reference TRBV11-1 and TRBJ2-3): EAEVAQSPRYKITEKSQAVAFWCDPISGHATLYWYRQILGQGPELLVQFQDESVVDDSQLPKDRFSAERLKGVDSTLKIQPAELGDSAMYLCASSLAGGTDTQYFGPGTRLTVL.

The chain employs TRBV19 and TRBJ2-1, with D possibly called TRBD1 or TRBD2 (5 bases each). The V gene's germline CDR1 is LNHDA and CDR2 SQIVND (reference sequence). There are 14 residues in the CDR3. Trimming removed 6 bases at V and 7 bases at J, with 16 bases between. CDR3 sequence: CASRPRGGLNEQFF. In DNA, the CDR3 is TGTGCCAGTAGACCCCGGGGCGGGCTAAATGAGCAGTTCTTC.

The chain recombines TRBV27 with TRBJ1-1; 7 positions match TRBD1. Germline CDR1 is MNHEY and CDR2 is SMNVEV (reference sequence). This CDR3 comprises 13 residues. Trimming cost V 11 bases and J 5 bases; bases outside gene matches: 11. As DNA, the CDR3 is TGTGCCTCACGTCAACAGGGGCCAACTGAAGCTTTCTTT. It translates to CASRQQGPTEAFF.

This clone was seen a handful of times. V gene TRBV27 combines with J gene TRBJ1-1; D is unresolved. Trimming pared 5 bases from V and 11 bases from J, leaving 12 bases between. Germline loops: CDR1 MNHEY, CDR2 SMNVEV (reference sequence). The CDR3 has 11 amino acids. CDR3: CASSNPTGAFF. In DNA form, the CDR3 reads TGTGCCAGCAGTAACCCCACGGGGGCTTTCTTT.

The V and J genes are TRBV6-5 and TRBJ1-5, with a weak D call TRBD1 (5 bases). Germline V gene data show CDR1 as MNHEY and CDR2 as SVGAGI. This CDR3 spans 14 amino acids. V lost 8 bases and J 1 base, leaving 12 bases between the germline ends. The CDR3 DNA sequence: TGTGCCAGCGCGTCTCGGGACAGCAATCAGCCCCAGCATTTT. Its translation: CASASRDSNQPQHF.

This chain uses TRBV29-1 with TRBJ1-3; 10 bases line up with TRBD1. Germline-derived CDR1 and CDR2 are SQVTM and ANQGSEA. The J segment lost 3 bases and the V segment lost 6 bases, leaving 5 bases of the junction unmatched. This CDR3 is 14 amino acids long. Here the CDR3 reads CSVQTGGDGNTIYF. The DNA for the CDR3 is TGCAGCGTCCAGACAGGGGGCGATGGAAACACCATATATTTT.

The CDR3 nucleotides read TGTGCCAGCAGCCCCAGGGGAAACACTGAAGCTTTCTTT. Its protein is CASSPRGNTEAFF. This chain joins TRBV27 and TRBJ1-1; D perhaps matches TRBD1 (6 bases). The CDR3 has 13 residues. V was pared by 6 bases and J by 2 bases, with 10 bases between. CDR1 and CDR2 from the germline V gene are MNHEY and SMNVEV (reference sequence).

This chain connects TRBV10-2 to TRBJ2-1, with D perhaps TRBD1 (6 bases). Germline CDR1 WSHSY, CDR2 SAAADI. Trimming stripped 6 bases from V and 3 bases from J, with 15 bases between. The length of the CDR3 is 15 residues. Here the CDR3 DNA reads TGCGCCAGCAGAGGGGGTAATAGAGTCTACAATGAGCAGTTCTTC. It is translated as CASRGGNRVYNEQFF.

The rearrangement links TRBV6-6 to TRBJ2-1, with 11 positions matching TRBD2. In germline, CDR1 is MNHNY, CDR2 SVGAGI (reference sequence). The CDR3 has 12 amino acids. The V and J ends lost 6 bases and 12 bases, in that order; junction bases with no gene match: 4. The CDR3 bases are TGTGCCAGCAGCTGGACTAGCGGGTTGCAGTTCTTC. It codes for CASSWTSGLQFF.

The chain links TRBV11-2 to TRBJ1-1, with D perhaps matching TRBD1 (6 bases). Germline loops: CDR1 SGHAT, CDR2 FQNNGV. Trimming stripped 3 bases from V and 11 bases from J, with 13 bases between. The CDR3 totals 12 residues. As DNA, the CDR3 is TGTGCCAGCAGCTTGGGGGGCGGGGCGGCTTTCTTT. Encoded protein: CASSLGGGAAFF. Using reference TRBV11-2 and TRBJ1-1 for the parts outside the CDR3, the full variable domain is EAGVAQSPRYKIIEKRQSVAFWCNPISGHATLYWYQQILGQGPKLLIQFQNNGVVDDSQLPKDRFSAERLKGVDSTLKIQPAKLEDSAVYLCASSLGGGAAFFGQGTRLTVV.

The chain has TRBV5-5 and TRBJ1-1; D is undetermined. The CDR3 sequence is 15 residues long. The germline CDR1 and CDR2 sequences are SGHKS and YYEKEE (reference sequence). V was cut by 4 bases and J by 1 base, with 14 bases left in between. The DNA for the CDR3 is TGTGCCAGCAGCACCTCGCTTGTCACGAACACTGAAGCTTTCTTT. Translated: CASSTSLVTNTEAFF. Complete variable domain (other parts from reference TRBV5-5 and TRBJ1-1): DAGVTQSPTHLIKTRGQQVTLRCSPISGHKSVSWYQQVLGQGPQFIFQYYEKEERGRGNFPDRFSARQFPNYSSELNVNALLLGDSALYLCASSTSLVTNTEAFFGQGTRLTVV.